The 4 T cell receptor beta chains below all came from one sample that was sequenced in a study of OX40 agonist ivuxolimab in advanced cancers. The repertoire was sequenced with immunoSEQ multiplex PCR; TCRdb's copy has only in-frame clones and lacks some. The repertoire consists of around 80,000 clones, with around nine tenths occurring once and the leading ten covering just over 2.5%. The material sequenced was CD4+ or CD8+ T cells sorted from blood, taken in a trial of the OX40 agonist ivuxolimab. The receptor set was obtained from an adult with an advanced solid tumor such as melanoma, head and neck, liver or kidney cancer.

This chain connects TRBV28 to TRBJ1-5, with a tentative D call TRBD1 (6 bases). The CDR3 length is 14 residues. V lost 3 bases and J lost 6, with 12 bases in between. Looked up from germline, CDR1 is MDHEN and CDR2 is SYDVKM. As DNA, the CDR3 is TGTGCCAGCAGTTTCGATTGGGGGGCTCAGCCCCAGCATTTT. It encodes CASSFDWGAQPQHF.

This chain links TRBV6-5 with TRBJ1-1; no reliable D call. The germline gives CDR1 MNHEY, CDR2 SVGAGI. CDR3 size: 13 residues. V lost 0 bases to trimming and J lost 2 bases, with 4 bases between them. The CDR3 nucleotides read TGTGCCAGCAGTTACTCGACCAACACTGAAGCTTTCTTT. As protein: CASSYSTNTEAFF.

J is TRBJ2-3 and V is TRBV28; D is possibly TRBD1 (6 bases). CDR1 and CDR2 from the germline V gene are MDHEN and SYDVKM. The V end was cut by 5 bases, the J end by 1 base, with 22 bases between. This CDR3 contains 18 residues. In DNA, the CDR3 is TGTGCCAGCAGTCTACCACCTACTAGGGCAGGGGGCACAGATACGCAGTATTTT. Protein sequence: CASSLPPTRAGGTDTQYF.

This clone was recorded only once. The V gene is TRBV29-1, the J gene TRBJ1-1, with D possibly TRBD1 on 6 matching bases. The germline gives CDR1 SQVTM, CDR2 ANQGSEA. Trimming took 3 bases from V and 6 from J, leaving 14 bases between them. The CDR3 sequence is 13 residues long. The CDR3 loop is CSVDGGAGAEAFF. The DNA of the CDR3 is TGCAGCGTTGACGGGGGGGCAGGGGCTGAAGCTTTCTTT.